This record looks at one TCR beta chain sequence and its context. Its specificity is unknown. The data derive from a study of identical twins. TCRdb ran MiXCR on the 5' RACE reads and lists one entry per CDR3 protein. Altogether hundreds of thousands of distinct CDR3 sequences are present, 21% being singletons, with the ten largest covering over 4%. Regarding the study as a whole: Invariant MAIT and iNKT cells could partly confound zero-insertion analyses.

The data also belong to a second study, concerning T cells expressing NK-cell markers. That source reports: Several experiments added an anti-gamma-delta TCR antibody to sort only alpha-beta TCR T cells.

Sequencing was carried out using PBMCs. The TCR sequence derives from a woman aged 18-29 years in good health.

The CDR3 spells CSARGDTSLNIQYF. The DNA of the CDR3 is TGCAGTGCTAGAGGGGACACATCTTTGAACATTCAGTACTTC. The chain recombines TRBV20-1 with TRBJ2-4, with a tentative D call TRBD1 (6 bases). Germline CDR1 DFQATT, CDR2 SNEGSKA (reference sequence). The V end was cut by 1 base, the J end by 7 bases, with 14 bases between. This CDR3 is built from 14 residues.